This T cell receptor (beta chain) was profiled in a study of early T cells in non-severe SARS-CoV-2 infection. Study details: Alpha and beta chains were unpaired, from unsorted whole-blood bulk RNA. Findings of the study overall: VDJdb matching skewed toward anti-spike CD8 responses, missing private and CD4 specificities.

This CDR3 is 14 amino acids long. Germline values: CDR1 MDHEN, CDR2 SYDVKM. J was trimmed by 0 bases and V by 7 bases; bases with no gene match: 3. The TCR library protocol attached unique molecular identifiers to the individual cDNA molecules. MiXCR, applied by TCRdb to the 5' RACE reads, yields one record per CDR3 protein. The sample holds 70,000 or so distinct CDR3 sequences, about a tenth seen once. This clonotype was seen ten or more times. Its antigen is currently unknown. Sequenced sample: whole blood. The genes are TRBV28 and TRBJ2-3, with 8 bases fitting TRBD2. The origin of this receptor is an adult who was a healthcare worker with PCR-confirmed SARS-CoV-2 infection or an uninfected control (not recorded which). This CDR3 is CASNPSGSTDTQYF. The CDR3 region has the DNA TGTGCCAGCAATCCTAGCGGGAGCACAGATACGCAGTATTTT. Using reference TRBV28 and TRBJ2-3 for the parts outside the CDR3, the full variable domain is DVKVTQSSRYLVKRTGEKVFLECVQDMDHENMFWYRQDPGLGLRLIYFSYDVKMKEKGDIPEGYSVSREKKERFSLILESASTNQTSMYLCASNPSGSTDTQYFGPGTRLTVL.